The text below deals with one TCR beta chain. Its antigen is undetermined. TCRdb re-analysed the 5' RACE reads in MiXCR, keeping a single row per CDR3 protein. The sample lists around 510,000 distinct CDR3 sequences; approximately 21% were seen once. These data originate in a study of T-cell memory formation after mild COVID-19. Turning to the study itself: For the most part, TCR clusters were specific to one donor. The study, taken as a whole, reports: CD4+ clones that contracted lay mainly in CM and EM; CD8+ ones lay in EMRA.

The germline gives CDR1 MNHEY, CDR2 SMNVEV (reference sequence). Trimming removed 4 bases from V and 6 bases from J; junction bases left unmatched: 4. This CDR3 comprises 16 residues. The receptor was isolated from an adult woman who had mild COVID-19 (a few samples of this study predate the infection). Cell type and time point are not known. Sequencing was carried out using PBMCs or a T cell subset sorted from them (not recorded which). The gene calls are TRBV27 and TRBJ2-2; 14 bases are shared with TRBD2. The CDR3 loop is CASSYGGLAGAGELFF. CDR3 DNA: TGTGCCAGCAGTTATGGGGGACTAGCGGGAGCCGGGGAGCTGTTTTTT.